The source of this TCR beta chain is a study of T-cell memory formation after mild COVID-19. Study summary: For the most part, TCR clusters were specific to one donor.

Study outcomes and limitations: A second wave of clones peaked on day 37, and their SARS-CoV-2 specificity went unconfirmed. Detection of some responders pre-infection suggested pre-existing cross-reactive memory T cells participated.

Using constant-segment primers, 5'RACE produced TCR alpha and TCR beta cDNA libraries carrying sample barcodes and UMIs. TCRdb recomputed calls from the 5' RACE reads with MiXCR, one row per CDR3 protein. This table has about 340,000 distinct CDR3 sequences, around 15% appearing once. This clonotype was seen more than once but under ten times. The antigen remains undetermined. The germline V gene has CDR1 SGHRS and CDR2 YFSETQ. V shed 3 bases and J 2 bases; nucleotides not matched to a gene: 14. CDR3 length: 18 amino acids. The sequenced sample was PBMCs or a T cell subset sorted from them (not recorded which). This sequence originates from a man younger than 30 who had mild COVID-19 (a few samples of this study predate the infection). Cell type and time point are not known. V and J are TRBV5-1 and TRBJ2-5; 9 bases map to TRBD2. CDR3 sequence reads: CASSSLALAGTYQETQYF. DNA for the CDR3: TGCGCCAGCAGCTCCCTGGCGCTAGCGGGGACCTATCAAGAGACCCAGTACTTC.